This TCR beta chain was retrieved from a study of low-dose radiotherapy and immunotherapy resistance in tumors. Across the study: Each patient was administered nivolumab intravenously at 240 mg, which was a flat dose, every two weeks, along with intravenous ipilimumab at 1 mg/kg every six weeks.

Every donor's regimen consisted of nivolumab, ipilimumab, aspirin, low-dose cyclophosphamide and low-dose radiotherapy. The patients who were eligible all carried advanced solid tumors that lacked tumor-infiltrating lymphocytes, meaning the tumors were TIL-negative. Gene-specific TRAV and TRBV primers were used for first-strand cDNA, covering alpha and beta chains. TCR amplification involved about 18 PCR cycles with a constant-region primer and V-primer adapter. TCRdb called the reads again in MiXCR, with one record for every CDR3 protein. Among about 10,000 distinct CDR3 sequences, about 60% were seen once, and the ten largest hold 10% to 15%. A few counts support this clonotype. Germline V gives CDR1 MDHEN, CDR2 SYDVKM. The CDR3 extends over 16 amino acids. J gave up 6 bases and V 2 bases, and 6 bases lay outside the gene matches.

The chain combines TRBV28 with TRBJ2-1; TRBD1 agrees at 11 bases. The TCR was taken from a human donor with advanced metastatic prostate, ovarian, gallbladder or colorectal cancer (not recorded which). This table probably holds off-target reads from a library built for another chain. The chain's CDR3 is CASSLAGTGGLNEQFF. CDR3 sequence (DNA): TGTGCCAGCAGTTTAGCCGGGACAGGGGGACTCAATGAGCAGTTCTTC.